In its sample, the clone carrying this T cell receptor beta chain was seen once. The data originate from a study of blood T cell repertoires in COVID-19. Study context: Sites across the United States, Italy and Spain contributed samples from acute and convalescent COVID-19. T cells, B-cell-depleted T cells, or PBMCs supplied cDNA or gDNA.

As handled by the study authors: Amplification from reference gene primers served as the basis for estimated nucleated cell counts. Some clones are missing from TCRdb's copy, which holds only in-frame ones; the method was immunoSEQ multiplex PCR. That table gives V, J and clone size, and the DNA gave D and trimming. Of roughly 240,000 clones in the sample, around nine tenths are singletons; the top ten hold about 1.6%. Germline V gene sequence: CDR1 SGHVS, CDR2 FQNEAQ. The J segment lost 8 bases and the V segment lost 5 bases, leaving 12 bases of the junction unmatched. The CDR3 is made up of 16 amino acids.

The sample taken for sequencing was peripheral blood. This chain connects TRBV7-8 to TRBJ2-3; 11 nucleotides match TRBD1. The origin of this receptor is a woman aged 60-70 years who had recovered from COVID-19. In DNA form, the CDR3 reads TGTGCCAGCAGCCCCCAACCGGGACAGGGGGTTGGTACGCAGTATTTT. Encoded protein: CASSPQPGQGVGTQYF.